These T cell receptor beta chains were read from a single sample in a study of early T cells in non-severe SARS-CoV-2 infection. TCRdb reprocessed the 5' RACE reads with MiXCR, giving one entry per CDR3 protein. The sample lists around 29,000 distinct CDR3 sequences, 8.5% to 10% seen once, with roughly 13% in the top ten. The specimen was whole blood. The receptors shown here come from an adult who was a healthcare worker with PCR-confirmed SARS-CoV-2 infection or an uninfected control (not recorded which). Both conserved end residues are part of each CDR3. D genes are given only for firm matches. Size is omitted from some rows. Given values are once, few, many or a class for expanded clones.

v_gene: TRBV7-9; d_gene: -; abundance: many; j_gene: TRBJ1-2; CDR3nt: TGTGCCAGCAGCTTAATCGGCGTGACCTATGGCTACACCTTC; CDR3aa: CASSLIGVTYGYTF
v_gene: TRBV11-3; d_gene: TRBD2; abundance: -; j_gene: TRBJ2-1; CDR3nt: TGTGCCAGCAGCCTACTGACTAGCTCTGAGCAGTTCTTC; CDR3aa: CASSLLTSSEQFF
v_gene: TRBV30; d_gene: -; abundance: many; j_gene: TRBJ2-7; CDR3nt: TGTGCCTGGAGTGTGAAGGGGGTACGCGAGCAGTACTTC; CDR3aa: CAWSVKGVREQYF
v_gene: TRBV5-6; d_gene: TRBD1; abundance: many; j_gene: TRBJ1-1; CDR3nt: TGTGCCAGCAGCTTGTACCAGGGGGCAAGGTTGGGCACTGAAGCTTTCTTT; CDR3aa: CASSLYQGARLGTEAFF
v_gene: TRBV7-8; d_gene: -; abundance: -; j_gene: TRBJ2-7; CDR3nt: TGTGCCAGCTCCCCTCGTCCCGGGACGCCGACCTACGAGCAGTACTTC; CDR3aa: CASSPRPGTPTYEQYF
v_gene: TRBV5-4; d_gene: TRBD1; abundance: many; j_gene: TRBJ1-1; CDR3nt: TGTGCCAGCAGCCCCGACAGGGGGGAGAACACTGAAGCTTTCTTT; CDR3aa: CASSPDRGENTEAFF
v_gene: TRBV5-6; d_gene: TRBD2; abundance: many; j_gene: TRBJ2-1; CDR3nt: TGTGCCAGCAGCTTGGACCCCCACAGCGGGGGGTACAATGAGCAGTTCTTC; CDR3aa: CASSLDPHSGGYNEQFF
v_gene: TRBV15; d_gene: TRBD1; abundance: many; j_gene: TRBJ2-7; CDR3nt: TGTGCCACCAGCAGAGATCATGGGACAGGGTCTGTTTTCTACGAGCAGTACTTC; CDR3aa: CATSRDHGTGSVFYEQYF
v_gene: TRBV24-1; d_gene: TRBD1; abundance: medium-sized; j_gene: TRBJ2-3; CDR3nt: TGTGCCACCAGTGATCACCCGGGACAGGGGAAGTTAACCACAGATACGCAGTATTTT; CDR3aa: CATSDHPGQGKLTTDTQYF
v_gene: TRBV3-1; d_gene: -; abundance: -; j_gene: TRBJ2-7; CDR3nt: TGTGCCAGCAGCCAGGGCCCCAACGAGCAGTACTTC; CDR3aa: CASSQGPNEQYF
v_gene: TRBV7-8; d_gene: -; abundance: -; j_gene: TRBJ2-3; CDR3nt: TGTGCCACCGCGCGACGGACCAACCAACCTGAAGATACGCAGTATTTT; CDR3aa: CATARRTNQPEDTQYF
v_gene: TRBV9; d_gene: TRBD1; abundance: many; j_gene: TRBJ1-3; CDR3nt: TGTGCCAGCAGCACGGGACAGGGGGCCGCAGAAAACACCATATATTTT; CDR3aa: CASSTGQGAAENTIYF
v_gene: TRBV7-8; d_gene: -; abundance: medium-sized; j_gene: TRBJ2-7; CDR3nt: TGTGCCAGCAGCTTAGCCCAGGGGGGGAGCGAGCAGTACTTC; CDR3aa: CASSLAQGGSEQYF
v_gene: TRBV7-2; d_gene: TRBD2; abundance: -; j_gene: TRBJ2-2; CDR3nt: TGTGCCAGCAGCCGGTTTCGAGCGGGGGCCCACTTTAACACCGGGGAGCTGTTTTTT; CDR3aa: CASSRFRAGAHFNTGELFF
v_gene: TRBV20-1; d_gene: -; abundance: -; j_gene: TRBJ1-4; CDR3nt: TGCAGTGCTAGCCCGGGGGGTAATCAAGAAAAACTGTTTTTT; CDR3aa: CSASPGGNQEKLFF
v_gene: TRBV4-3; d_gene: -; abundance: few; j_gene: TRBJ2-7; CDR3nt: TGCGCCAGCAGCCAAGAGAAGGACCCCGCGATTCGCCCCTACGAGCAGTACTTC; CDR3aa: CASSQEKDPAIRPYEQYF
v_gene: TRBV7-2; d_gene: TRBD2; abundance: many; j_gene: TRBJ2-3; CDR3nt: TGTGCCAGCAGCTTAGCGGGGACTAGCAGCACAGATACGCAGTATTTT; CDR3aa: CASSLAGTSSTDTQYF
v_gene: TRBV18; d_gene: -; abundance: few; j_gene: TRBJ2-3; CDR3nt: TGTGCCAGCTCACCACCGACCCGCACAGATACGCAGTATTTT; CDR3aa: CASSPPTRTDTQYF
v_gene: TRBV3-1; d_gene: -; abundance: many; j_gene: TRBJ1-5; CDR3nt: TGTGCCAGCAGCCCGAAGGGGTGGAATCAGCCCCAGCATTTT; CDR3aa: CASSPKGWNQPQHF